The entry below describes one T cell receptor beta chain. The antigen is unknown. CDR3 length: 15 residues. Germline values: CDR1 SEHNR, CDR2 FQNEAQ (reference sequence). Trimming took 4 bases from V and 8 from J; bases not matched to a gene: 7. Generated by immunoSEQ multiplex PCR, the TCRdb table keeps only in-frame clones and is missing some. This sample has roughly 59,000 clones, with 88% found just once. This sample was included in a study of OX40 agonist ivuxolimab in advanced cancers. Study summary: Therapy given before enrollment (anti-PD-1, anti-PD-L1 or anti-CTLA-4) was allowed, and 40% had some.

At baseline, cycle 4 day 1, and cycle 7 day 1, blood was sampled. Study observations and caveats: With doses of 0.1 to 3.0 mg/kg, CD4+ and CD8+ blood T cells had undergone clonal expansion by week 6.

This chain connects TRBV7-9 to TRBJ1-4; TRBD1 agrees at 10 bases. The sequencing used CD4+ or CD8+ T cells sorted from blood, collected in a trial of the OX40 agonist ivuxolimab. This receptor was identified in an adult with an advanced solid tumor such as melanoma, head and neck, liver or kidney cancer. The CDR3 region is CASSYGTGAEEKLFF. The CDR3 DNA reads as TGTGCCAGCAGCTACGGGACAGGGGCGGAGGAAAAACTGTTTTTT.